The clone carrying this T cell receptor (beta chain) was detected a few times. Germline-derived CDR1 and CDR2 are LGHDT and YNNKEL (reference sequence). The CDR3 consists of 14 residues. V was cut by 7 bases and J by 11 bases, with 21 bases left in between. The data were taken from a study of T-cell memory formation after mild COVID-19. Each CDR3 protein is one row after TCRdb ran MiXCR on the 5' RACE reads. The data show under 250,000 distinct CDR3 sequences, 15% to 17% seen once. The chain recombines TRBV3-1 with TRBJ2-1, with D possibly TRBD2 on 7 matching bases. The specimen sequenced was PBMCs or a T cell subset sorted from them (not recorded which). The source of this sequence is an adult woman who had mild COVID-19 (a few samples of this study predate the infection). Cell type and time point are not known. The chain's CDR3 is CASTLGGASGKQFF. As DNA, the CDR3 is TGTGCCAGCACCCTAGGGGGGGCTAGCGGAAAGCAGTTCTTC.